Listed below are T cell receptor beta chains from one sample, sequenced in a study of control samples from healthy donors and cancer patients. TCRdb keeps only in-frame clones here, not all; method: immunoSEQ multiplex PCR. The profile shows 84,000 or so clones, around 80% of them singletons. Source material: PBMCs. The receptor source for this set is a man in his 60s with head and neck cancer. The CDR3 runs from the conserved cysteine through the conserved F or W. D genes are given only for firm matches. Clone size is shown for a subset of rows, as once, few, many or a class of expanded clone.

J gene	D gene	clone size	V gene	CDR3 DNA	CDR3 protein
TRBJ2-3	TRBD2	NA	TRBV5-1	TGCGCCAGCAGCTTGGGACTAGCGGGAGGACCCACAGATACGCAGTATTTT	CASSLGLAGGPTDTQYF
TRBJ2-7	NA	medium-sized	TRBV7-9	TGTGCCAGCAGGGACAGTTTGGCCTACGAGCAGTACTTC	CASRDSLAYEQYF
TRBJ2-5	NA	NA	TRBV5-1	TGCGCCAGCAGCTCGACGGGGCCGGCGGAGACCCAGTACTTC	CASSSTGPAETQYF
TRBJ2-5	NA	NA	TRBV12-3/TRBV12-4	TGTGCCAGCAGTTGGACAGTTCAAGAGACCCAGTACTTC	CASSWTVQETQYF
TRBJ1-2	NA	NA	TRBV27	TGTGCCAGCAGTTTATCGGCCCCGATAGGCTATGGCTACACCTTC	CASSLSAPIGYGYTF
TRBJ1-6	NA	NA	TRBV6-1	TGTGCCAGCAGTGACGCGGACAGAAATTCACCCCTCCACTTT	CASSDADRNSPLHF
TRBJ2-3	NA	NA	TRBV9	TGTGCCAGCAGCGTAGCGGAGGGGGAGAGGGGCACAGATACGCAGTATTTT	CASSVAEGERGTDTQYF
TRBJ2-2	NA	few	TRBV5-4	TGTGCCAGCAGCTCCGGGGGGCGCGGGGAGCTGTTTTTT	CASSSGGRGELFF
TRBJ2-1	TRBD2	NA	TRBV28	TGTGCCAGCAGTGAATCCGGGACTAGAGACAATGAGCAGTTCTTC	CASSESGTRDNEQFF
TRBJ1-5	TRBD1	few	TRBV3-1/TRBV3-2	TGTGCCAGCAGCCAAAACCCGACAGGGGATAGCAATCAGCCCCAGCATTTT	CASSQNPTGDSNQPQHF
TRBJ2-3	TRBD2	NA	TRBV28	TGTGCCAGCACCCCGACGGGGACTAGTCTTGCAGATACGCAGTATTTT	CASTPTGTSLADTQYF
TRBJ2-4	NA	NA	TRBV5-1	TGCGCCAGCACCTGGGGGGACTCAAGAATTCGGTACTTC	CASTWGDSRIRYF
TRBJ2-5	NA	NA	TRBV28	TGTGCCAGCAAGTCGGGAGATCACCAAGAGACCCAGTACTTC	CASKSGDHQETQYF
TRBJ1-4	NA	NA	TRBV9	TGTGCCAGCAGCGTCCTCCGGGACAACCCTGGCGATGAAAAACTGTTTTTT	CASSVLRDNPGDEKLFF
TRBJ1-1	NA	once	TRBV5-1	TGCGCCAGCAGCTTGGCCCAGGGCGTTGAAGCTTTCTTT	CASSLAQGVEAFF
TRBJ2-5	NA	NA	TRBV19	TGTGCCAGTAGTGGGTTACGAGAGACCCAGTACTTC	CASSGLRETQYF
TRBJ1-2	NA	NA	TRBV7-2	TGTGCCAGCAGTCCCCGACCCCTCACCCACCCCTATGGCTACACCTTC	CASSPRPLTHPYGYTF
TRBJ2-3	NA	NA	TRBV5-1	TGCGCCAGCAGCTTGGCATCCCATAGTAGCACAGATACGCAGTATTTT	CASSLASHSSTDTQYF
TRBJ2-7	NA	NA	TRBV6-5	TGTGCCAGCAGGGCAGGCCCCTACGAGCAGTACTTC	CASRAGPYEQYF
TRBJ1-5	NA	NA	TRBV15	TGTGCCACCAGCGTTCGGGACAACAATCAGCCCCAGCATTTT	CATSVRDNNQPQHF
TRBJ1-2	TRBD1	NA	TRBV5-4	TGTGCCAGCAGCAATCGAGTTTCCGGGACAGCTCGACATGGCTACACCTTC	CASSNRVSGTARHGYTF
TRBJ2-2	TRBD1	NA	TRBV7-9	TGTGCCAGCAGCTTAGGAAGGGGACAGCGCACCGGGGAGCTGTTTTTT	CASSLGRGQRTGELFF
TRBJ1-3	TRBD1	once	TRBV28	TGTGCCAGCAGCGTTGGACAGGCAAACACCATATATTTT	CASSVGQANTIYF
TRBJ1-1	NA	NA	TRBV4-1	TGCGCCAGCAGCCGCTCCAGGGGAGGACGAACTGAAGCTTTCTTT	CASSRSRGGRTEAFF
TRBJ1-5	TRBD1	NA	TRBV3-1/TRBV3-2	TGTGCCAGCAGCCAAGGACAGGGTATTGGTCAGCCCCAGCATTTT	CASSQGQGIGQPQHF
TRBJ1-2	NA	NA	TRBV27	TGTGCCAGCAGTTTATCCACCCCGGTGGGCTACACCTTC	CASSLSTPVGYTF
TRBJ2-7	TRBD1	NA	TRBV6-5	TGTGCCAGCAGGGACAGGGTGAGGTCGACCTACGAGCAGTACTTC	CASRDRVRSTYEQYF
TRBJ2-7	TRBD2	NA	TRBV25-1	TGTGCCAGCAGGCAGAGTTTCGGGACTAGCGAACACGAGCAGTACTTC	CASRQSFGTSEHEQYF